The 5 T cell receptor beta chains reported below all come from one sample, sequenced in a study of identical twins. TCRdb re-analysed the 5' RACE reads in MiXCR, keeping a single row per CDR3 protein. Counted here are about 1.7 million distinct CDR3 sequences, 25% to 35% occurring once; the ten biggest clones make up approximately 0.25%. The sequenced sample consisted of cord blood. All receptors come from a newborn girl in good health.

This clonotype was detected a few times. The chain carries TRBV7-9 and TRBJ1-6, with 10 bases fitting TRBD1. V gave up 11 bases and J gave up 8 bases; unmatched junction bases: 3. The CDR3 is 12 residues long. CDR1 is SEHNR, CDR2 FQNEAQ, per germline (reference sequence). The CDR3 spells CAAGTGDSPLHF. Written as DNA, the CDR3 is TGTGCCGCCGGGACAGGGGATTCACCCCTCCACTTT.

Note on this clonotype: This could be a read error, since a much larger clone is one nucleotide away. The chain has TRBV10-3 and TRBJ2-1, with 7 bases aligning to TRBD1. Germline V gives CDR1 ENHRY, CDR2 SYGVKD. The CDR3 sequence is 13 residues long. V gave up 7 bases and J gave up 13 bases; unmatched junction bases: 13. The CDR3 protein is CAIMGQSEETQFF. The DNA for the CDR3 is TGTGCCATCATGGGACAGTCAGAAGAGACCCAGTTCTTC.

The chain employs TRBV4-1 and TRBJ2-1, with D perhaps matching TRBD2 (5 bases). CDR3 length: 14 amino acids. Between the trimmed V and J ends, which lost 3 bases and 6 bases, there was a span of 12 bases. Germline V gene data show CDR1 as MGHRA and CDR2 as YSYEKL. Here the CDR3 reads CASSQADYRNEQFF. CDR3 nucleotide sequence: TGCGCCAGCAGCCAGGCAGACTACCGCAATGAGCAGTTCTTC.

Turning to this clonotype: The junction and the germline gene differ at one end; a read error may be behind it. V gene TRBV20-1 combines with J gene TRBJ1-4; weak D call: TRBD1 (5 bases). CDR1 DFQATT and CDR2 SNEGSKA come from the germline V gene (reference sequence). This CDR3 comprises 15 residues. CDR3 protein: CSAGDLGVRNEKLFF. The CDR3 region has the DNA TGCAGTGCTGGAGATCTAGGGGTCAGGAATGAAAAACTGTTTTTT.

This chain joins TRBV6-5 and TRBJ2-1, with D possibly being TRBD1 (5 bases). V lost 6 bases to trimming and J lost 8 bases, with 20 bases between them. There are 15 residues in the CDR3. The germline V gene encodes CDR1 MNHEY and CDR2 SVGAGI. CDR3 DNA: TGTGCCAGCAGCTATCAGGGTCTGGCGGATTATGAGCAGTTCTTC. Translation gives CASSYQGLADYEQFF.